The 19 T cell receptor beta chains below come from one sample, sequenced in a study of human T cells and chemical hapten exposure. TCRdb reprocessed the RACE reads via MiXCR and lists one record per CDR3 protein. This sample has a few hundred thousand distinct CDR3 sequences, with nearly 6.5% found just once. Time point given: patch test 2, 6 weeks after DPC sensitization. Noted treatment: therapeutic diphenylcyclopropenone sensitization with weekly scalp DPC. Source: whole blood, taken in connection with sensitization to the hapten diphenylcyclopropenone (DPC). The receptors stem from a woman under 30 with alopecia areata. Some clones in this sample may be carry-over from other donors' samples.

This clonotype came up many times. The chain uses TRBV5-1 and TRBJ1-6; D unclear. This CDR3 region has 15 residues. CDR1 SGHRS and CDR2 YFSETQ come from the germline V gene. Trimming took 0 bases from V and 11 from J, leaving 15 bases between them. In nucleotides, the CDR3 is TGCGCCAGCAGCTTGGCCGTGACCCGTGAGGCACCCCTCCACTTT. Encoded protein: CASSLAVTREAPLHF.

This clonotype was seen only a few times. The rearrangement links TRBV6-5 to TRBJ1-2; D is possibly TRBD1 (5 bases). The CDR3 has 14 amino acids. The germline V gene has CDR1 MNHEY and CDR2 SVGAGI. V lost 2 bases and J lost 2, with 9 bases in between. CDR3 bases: TGTGCCAGCAGTTACAAGGCAGGGAACTATGGCTACACCTTC. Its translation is CASSYKAGNYGYTF.

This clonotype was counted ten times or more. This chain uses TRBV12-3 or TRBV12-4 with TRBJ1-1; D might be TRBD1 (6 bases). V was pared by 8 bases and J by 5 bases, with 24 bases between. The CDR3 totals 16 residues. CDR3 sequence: CASEAQGSLGGTEAFF. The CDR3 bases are TGTGCCAGCGAAGCCCAGGGGTCGCTAGGTGGGACTGAAGCTTTCTTT.

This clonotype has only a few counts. CDR3 sequence (DNA): TGTGCTAGTGGTTTGGGGACTACTAGCACAGATACGCAGTATTTT. As protein: CASGLGTTSTDTQYF. The gene calls are TRBV12-5 and TRBJ2-3, with D perhaps matching TRBD2 (6 bases). Trimming removed 1 base at V and 0 bases at J, with 8 bases between. This CDR3 region has 15 residues. Germline CDR1 is LGHNT and CDR2 is FRNRAP.

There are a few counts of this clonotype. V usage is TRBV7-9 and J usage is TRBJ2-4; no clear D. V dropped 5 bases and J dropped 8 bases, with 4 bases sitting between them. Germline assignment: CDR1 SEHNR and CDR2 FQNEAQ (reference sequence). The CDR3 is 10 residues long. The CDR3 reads CASSGDIQYF. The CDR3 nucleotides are TGTGCCAGCAGCGGAGACATTCAGTACTTC.

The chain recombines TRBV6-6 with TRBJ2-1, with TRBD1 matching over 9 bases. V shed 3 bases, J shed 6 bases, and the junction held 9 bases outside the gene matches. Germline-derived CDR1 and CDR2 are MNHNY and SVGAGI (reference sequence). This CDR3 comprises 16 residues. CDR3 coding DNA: TGTGCCAGCAGTTATAGGAGGGACAGGGCCGGCAATGAGCAGTTCTTC. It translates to CASSYRRDRAGNEQFF.

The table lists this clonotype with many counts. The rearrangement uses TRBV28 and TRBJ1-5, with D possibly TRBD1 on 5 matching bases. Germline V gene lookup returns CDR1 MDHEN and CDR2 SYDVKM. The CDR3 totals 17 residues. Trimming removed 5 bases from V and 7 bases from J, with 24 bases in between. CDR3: CASSPIGEGRLTQPQHF. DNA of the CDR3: TGTGCCAGCAGTCCAATAGGGGAGGGAAGGCTAACGCAGCCCCAGCATTTT.

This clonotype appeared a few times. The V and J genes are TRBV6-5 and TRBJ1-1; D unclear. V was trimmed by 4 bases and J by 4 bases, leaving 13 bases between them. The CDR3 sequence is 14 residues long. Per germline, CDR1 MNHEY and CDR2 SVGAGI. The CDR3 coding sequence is TGTGCCAGCAGTTCGGCAGGCCGGGTCACTGAAGCTTTCTTT. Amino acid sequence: CASSSAGRVTEAFF.

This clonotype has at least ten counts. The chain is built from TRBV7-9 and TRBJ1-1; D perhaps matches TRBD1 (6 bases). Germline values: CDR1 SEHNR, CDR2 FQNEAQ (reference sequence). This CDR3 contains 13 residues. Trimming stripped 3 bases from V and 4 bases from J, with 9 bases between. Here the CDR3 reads CASSFKGGTEAFF. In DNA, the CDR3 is TGTGCCAGCAGCTTTAAAGGGGGCACTGAAGCTTTCTTT.

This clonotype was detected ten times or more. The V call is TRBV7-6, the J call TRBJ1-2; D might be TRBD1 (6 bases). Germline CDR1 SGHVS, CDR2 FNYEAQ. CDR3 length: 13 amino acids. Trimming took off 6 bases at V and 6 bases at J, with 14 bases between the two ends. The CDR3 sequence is CASSQGGIDGYTF. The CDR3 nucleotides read TGTGCCAGCAGTCAAGGGGGGATCGATGGCTACACCTTC.

The CDR3 is CASSLLAPGQGPGELFF. CDR3 DNA sequence: TGTGCCAGCAGCTTATTAGCCCCGGGACAGGGCCCCGGGGAGCTGTTTTTT. J is TRBJ2-2 and V is TRBV7-3; TRBD1 agrees at 9 bases. The CDR3 contains 17 residues. After removal of 2 bases from V and 6 bases from J, the junction contained 10 bases not matched to a gene. CDR1 and CDR2 from the germline V gene are SGHTA and FQGTGA.

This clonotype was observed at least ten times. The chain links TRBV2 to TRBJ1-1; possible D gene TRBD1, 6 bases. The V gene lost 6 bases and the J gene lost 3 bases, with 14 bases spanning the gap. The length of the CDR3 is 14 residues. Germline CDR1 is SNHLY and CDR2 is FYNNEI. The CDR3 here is CASRVRGGDTEAFF. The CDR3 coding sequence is TGTGCCAGCAGAGTCAGGGGAGGGGACACTGAAGCTTTCTTT.

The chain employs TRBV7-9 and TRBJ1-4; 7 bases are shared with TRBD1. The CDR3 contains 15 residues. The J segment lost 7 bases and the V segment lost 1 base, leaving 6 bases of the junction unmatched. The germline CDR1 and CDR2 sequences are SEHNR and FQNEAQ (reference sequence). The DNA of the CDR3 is TGTGCCAGCAGCTTAGGAGACAGGGAGAGTGAAAAACTGTTTTTT. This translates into CASSLGDRESEKLFF.

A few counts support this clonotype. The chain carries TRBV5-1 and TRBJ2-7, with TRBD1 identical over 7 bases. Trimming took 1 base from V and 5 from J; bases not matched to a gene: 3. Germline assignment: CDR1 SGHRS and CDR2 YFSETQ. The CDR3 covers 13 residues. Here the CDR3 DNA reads TGCGCCAGCAGCTTGTACAGGGGTAACGAGCAGTACTTC. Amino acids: CASSLYRGNEQYF.

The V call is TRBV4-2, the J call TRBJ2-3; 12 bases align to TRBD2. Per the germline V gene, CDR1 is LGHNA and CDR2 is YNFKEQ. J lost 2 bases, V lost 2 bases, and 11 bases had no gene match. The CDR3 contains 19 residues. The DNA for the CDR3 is TGTGCCAGCAGCCAACGCGTCTCAGGACTAGCGGGGCTCACAGATACGCAGTATTTT. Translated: CASSQRVSGLAGLTDTQYF.

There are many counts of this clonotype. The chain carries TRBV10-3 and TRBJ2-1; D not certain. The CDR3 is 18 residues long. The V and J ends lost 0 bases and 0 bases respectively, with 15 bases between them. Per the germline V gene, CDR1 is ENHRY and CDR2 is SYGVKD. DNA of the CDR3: TGTGCCATCAGTGAGTCGATTAGGGTCGAAAGCTCCTACAATGAGCAGTTCTTC. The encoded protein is CAISESIRVESSYNEQFF.

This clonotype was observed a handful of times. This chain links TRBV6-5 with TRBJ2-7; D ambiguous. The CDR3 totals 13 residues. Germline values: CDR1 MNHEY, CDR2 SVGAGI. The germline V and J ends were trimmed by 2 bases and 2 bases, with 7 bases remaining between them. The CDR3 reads CASSYVAAYEQYF. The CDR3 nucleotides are TGTGCCAGCAGTTACGTTGCAGCCTACGAGCAGTACTTC.

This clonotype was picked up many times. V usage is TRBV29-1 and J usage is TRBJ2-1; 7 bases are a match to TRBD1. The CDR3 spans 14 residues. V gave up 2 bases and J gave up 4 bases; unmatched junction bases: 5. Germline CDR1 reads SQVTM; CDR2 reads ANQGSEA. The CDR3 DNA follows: TGCAGCGTTGAAAAAGGGACAGAGTACAATGAGCAGTTCTTC. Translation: CSVEKGTEYNEQFF.

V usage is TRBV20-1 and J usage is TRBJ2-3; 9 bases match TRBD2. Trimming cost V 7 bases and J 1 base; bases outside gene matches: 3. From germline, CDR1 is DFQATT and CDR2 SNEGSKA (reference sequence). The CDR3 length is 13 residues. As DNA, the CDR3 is TGCAGTGGGTCTAGCGGGGGCACAGATACGCAGTATTTT. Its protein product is CSGSSGGTDTQYF.